The 18 T cell receptor beta chains in this list originate from one sample, sequenced in a study of blood T cell repertoires in COVID-19 (dated by TCRdb to the early 2020s). The library was produced with the immunoSEQ multiplex PCR assay. Drawn from immuneACCESS, this table holds only the in-frame rearrangements with V and J called that TCRdb kept. Clones are partly lost; checked studies trace under half to an unresolved V gene and leave the rest unexplained. For this sample the table gives roughly 250,000 clones, of which about four fifths were detected only once. The ten largest clonotypes hold approximately 4.8% of the sample. The specimen sequenced was peripheral blood. These receptor sequences come from a man in his fifties or sixties with active or convalescent COVID-19.

The chain combines TRBV4-3 with TRBJ2-3, with 7 bases that match TRBD1. This CDR3 has 15 residues. Germline lookup yields CDR1 LGHNA and CDR2 YSLEER. The ends lost 2 bases at V and 3 bases at J; junction bases unmatched: 5. DNA of the CDR3: TGCGCCAGCAGCCAACAGGGGGTAGGAACAGATACGCAGTATTTT. Amino acids: CASSQQGVGTDTQYF.

V gene TRBV7-2 combines with J gene TRBJ2-5; no firm D call. The CDR3 extends over 12 amino acids. The V end was cut by 4 bases, the J end by 4 bases, with 7 bases between. Germline CDR1 SGHTA, CDR2 FQGNSA. The CDR3 loop reads CASSSRVETQYF. DNA for the CDR3: TGTGCCAGCAGCTCTCGCGTAGAGACCCAGTACTTC.

J is TRBJ2-6 and V is TRBV30; the match to TRBD2 covers 11 bases. Germline V CDR1 and CDR2: GTSNPN, SVGIG (reference sequence). The ends lost 8 bases at V and 1 base at J; junction bases unmatched: 10. This CDR3 comprises 17 residues. The CDR3 region is CAKPIAGGTSGANVLTF. CDR3 nucleotides: TGTGCCAAACCCATAGCGGGGGGGACGTCTGGGGCCAACGTCCTGACTTTC.

This chain connects TRBV7-3 to TRBJ2-7; 7 positions agree with TRBD1. CDR3 length equals 13 residues. V gave up 1 base and J gave up 6 bases; unmatched junction bases: 3. Per germline, CDR1 SGHTA and CDR2 FQGTGA. CDR3 DNA sequence: TGTGCCAGCAGCTTAAGGACAGGATCCGAGCAGTACTTC. Translation: CASSLRTGSEQYF.

The rearrangement links TRBV21-1 to TRBJ1-4; the table gives TRBD1 as D, unverified against the DNA. TRBV21-1 is designated a pseudogene. This CDR3 spans 17 amino acids. The CDR3: CASSKSSPGQVNEKLFF. The CDR3 region has the DNA TGTGCCAGCAGCAAATCCTCGCCGGGACAGGTAAATGAAAAACTGTTTTTT.

This clone occurred a few times. The J gene is TRBJ1-1, the V gene TRBV10-3, with 7 nucleotides matching TRBD1. V was pared by 0 bases and J by 10 bases, with 17 bases of the junction left unmatched. The CDR3 loop spans 17 amino acids. Per germline, CDR1 ENHRY and CDR2 SYGVKD. As DNA, the CDR3 is TGTGCCATCAGTGAGTCGTCGGCCTACCGGGACAGTAGACGAGCTTTCTTT. Translated: CAISESSAYRDSRRAFF.

The chain couples TRBV15 to TRBJ2-1, with D unresolved. The germline V and J ends were trimmed by 0 bases and 2 bases, with 14 bases remaining between them. This CDR3 contains 17 residues. Germline CDR1 reads LNHNV; CDR2 reads YYDKDF (reference sequence). The CDR3 nucleotides read TGTGCCACCAGCAGAGATCATGTGGCCCTTACCTACAATGAGCAGTTCTTC. Residues: CATSRDHVALTYNEQFF.

V is TRBV15 and J is TRBJ1-2; 8 bases agree with TRBD1. There are 15 residues in the CDR3. Trimming at V came to 2 bases and at J to 6 bases, leaving 8 bases not matched to a gene. Per germline, CDR1 LNHNV and CDR2 YYDKDF (reference sequence). CDR3 bases: TGTGCCACCAGCAGACCGGACAGGGTGGCAGATGGCTACACCTTC. Protein: CATSRPDRVADGYTF.

This clone was found once. This chain connects TRBV5-4 to TRBJ1-2; D call uncertain. Trimming shortened V by 0 bases and J by 7 bases, and 16 bases separated the two germline ends. The CDR3 totals 15 residues. From germline, CDR1 is SGHNT and CDR2 YYREEE (reference sequence). CDR3 DNA sequence: TGTGCCAGCAGCTTGGAGGGAGCAGAAACGGGTGGCTACACCTTC. Translating gives CASSLEGAETGGYTF.

This rearrangement joins TRBV7-8 to TRBJ1-2; a weak D match, TRBD1 (5 bases). Germline lookup yields CDR1 SGHVS and CDR2 FQNEAQ. Trimming took off 7 bases at V and 4 bases at J, with 16 bases between the two ends. The length of the CDR3 is 14 residues. The DNA of the CDR3 is TGTGCCAGCACCATGGGGCGCGCCGCCTATGGCTACACCTTC. It is translated as CASTMGRAAYGYTF.

The J gene is TRBJ2-3, the V gene TRBV5-1; 7 nucleotides line up with TRBD2. Per the germline V gene, CDR1 is SGHRS and CDR2 is YFSETQ. This CDR3 comprises 14 residues. J lost 4 bases, V lost 0 bases, and 2 bases had no gene match. CDR3 DNA sequence: TGCGCCAGCAGCTTGGAACGGGGGGCAGATACGCAGTATTTT. It yields the protein CASSLERGADTQYF.

The chain carries TRBV5-6 and TRBJ2-1, with 10 nucleotides matching TRBD1. Unmatched junction bases numbered 9, after V lost 3 bases and J lost 12 bases. The CDR3 is 14 amino acids. The V gene's germline CDR1 is SGHDT and CDR2 YYEEEE. CDR3: CASSSRTGGNTQFF. In nucleotides, the CDR3 is TGTGCCAGCAGCTCCCGGACAGGGGGAAATACGCAGTTCTTC.

The chain combines TRBV7-8 with TRBJ2-3; D is possibly TRBD2 (7 bases). Germline lookup yields CDR1 SGHVS and CDR2 FQNEAQ. Trimming took 1 base from V and 4 from J, leaving 21 bases between them. The CDR3 is 18 residues long. This CDR3 is CASSLDWGGHLLSDTQYF. Written as DNA, the CDR3 is TGTGCCAGCAGCTTAGATTGGGGGGGCCATTTGTTATCAGATACGCAGTATTTT.

The V call is TRBV6-1, the J call TRBJ1-4, with a tentative D call TRBD1 (5 bases). The CDR3 has 17 residues. From germline, CDR1 is MNHNS and CDR2 SASEGT. V lost 2 bases and J lost 0, with 13 bases in between. The CDR3 nucleotides are TGTGCCAGCAGTGAATCTTTGGGGGGGGCAACTAATGAAAAACTGTTTTTT. It encodes CASSESLGGATNEKLFF.

The J gene is TRBJ1-1, the V gene TRBV28; 10 nucleotides align to TRBD1. V was pared by 8 bases and J by 1 base, with 7 bases of the junction left unmatched. Germline CDR1 is MDHEN and CDR2 is SYDVKM. The CDR3 is 15 amino acids. The CDR3 sequence: CASRDRGFSNTEAFF. The CDR3 DNA reads as TGTGCCAGCCGGGACAGGGGCTTTTCGAACACTGAAGCTTTCTTT.

The gene calls are TRBV5-4 and TRBJ2-2; a weak D match, TRBD1 (6 bases). The CDR3 is 15 residues long. Germline V gene data show CDR1 as SGHNT and CDR2 as YYREEE (reference sequence). V gave up 4 bases and J gave up 1 base, with 11 bases separating them. CDR3 nucleotides: TGTGCCAGCAGCCCGACAGGCCAGAACACCGGGGAGCTGTTTTTT. This sequence encodes CASSPTGQNTGELFF.

The rearrangement links TRBV7-9 to TRBJ1-4; 8 nucleotides agree with TRBD1. With 1 base clipped from V and 8 bases from J, the junction kept 3 bases outside the gene matches. CDR1 is SEHNR, CDR2 FQNEAQ, per germline (reference sequence). CDR3 length equals 14 residues. CDR3: CASSLGTGTEKLFF. CDR3 coding DNA: TGTGCCAGCAGCTTAGGGACAGGGACCGAAAAACTGTTTTTT.

This chain uses TRBV19 with TRBJ1-1; 9 nucleotides align to TRBD1. Trimming at V came to 7 bases and at J to 5 bases, leaving 5 bases not matched to a gene. CDR1 and CDR2 from the germline V gene are LNHDA and SQIVND (reference sequence). The CDR3 contains 13 residues. CDR3: CASTGTGRTEAFF. The CDR3, as DNA: TGTGCCAGTACGGGGACAGGGAGAACTGAAGCTTTCTTT.